This TCR beta chain is from a study of beta chain features in type 1 diabetes. This CDR3 comprises 12 residues. Germline-derived CDR1 and CDR2 are SQVTM and ANQGSEA. Trimming pared 3 bases from V and 2 bases from J, leaving 5 bases between. A few counts support this clone. Reverse transcription of all isolated RNA meant that expressed TCRB transcripts were sequenced. Assay: immunoSEQ multiplex PCR; the TCRdb copy retains only in-frame clones and omits some. The sample holds 200,000 to 250,000 clones, roughly a tenth seen once. The source material was central memory CD4+ T cells from blood. This TCR was sampled from a young man in good health. The gene calls are TRBV29-1 and TRBJ1-3, with D maybe TRBD1 (5 bases). CDR3 DNA: TGCAGCGTTGAGACAGCTGGAAACACCATATATTTT. Translating it yields CSVETAGNTIYF.